The T cell receptor beta chain under discussion was sequenced for a study of tumor and adjacent non-tumor tissue in lung cancer. Study-wide background: Patients were aged about 30 to 80, nine to eleven men and about five women, stage I to III.

A modified ARM-PCR protocol with three rounds of nested PCR amplified TCRbeta. TCRdb fed the multiplex PCR reads into MiXCR, producing one record per CDR3 protein. The table includes about 48,000 distinct CDR3 sequences, around 67% detected once. The ends were cut back, 5 bases at V and 3 bases at J, with 20 bases in the middle. This CDR3 region has 16 residues. The germline gives CDR1 MDHEN, CDR2 SYDVKM. No cell sorting was done before RNA was extracted from the tissue. The normal lung tissue was taken more than 3 cm from the tumor edge. This chain links TRBV28 with TRBJ2-7; D may be TRBD2 (6 bases). This TCR derives from a woman in her 70s with non-small cell lung cancer. Sequencing input: distant non-tumor lung tissue. The CDR3 spells CASSTGVDGLGYEQYF. CDR3 coding DNA: TGTGCCAGCAGTACGGGAGTAGATGGTCTAGGCTACGAGCAGTACTTC.